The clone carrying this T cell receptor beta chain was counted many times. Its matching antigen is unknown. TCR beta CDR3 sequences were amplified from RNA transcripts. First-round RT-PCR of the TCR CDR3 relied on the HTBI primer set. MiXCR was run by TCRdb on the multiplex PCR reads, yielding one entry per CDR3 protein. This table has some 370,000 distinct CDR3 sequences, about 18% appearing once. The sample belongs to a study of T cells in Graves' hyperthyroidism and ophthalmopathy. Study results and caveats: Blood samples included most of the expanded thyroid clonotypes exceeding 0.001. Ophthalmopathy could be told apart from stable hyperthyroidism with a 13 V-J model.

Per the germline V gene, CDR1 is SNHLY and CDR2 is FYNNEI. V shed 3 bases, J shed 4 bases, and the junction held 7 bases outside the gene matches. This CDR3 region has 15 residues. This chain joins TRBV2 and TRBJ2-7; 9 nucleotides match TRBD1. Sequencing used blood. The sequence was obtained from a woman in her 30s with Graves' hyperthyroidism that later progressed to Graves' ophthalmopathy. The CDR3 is CASSERDREGYEQYF. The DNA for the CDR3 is TGTGCCAGCAGTGAGAGGGACAGGGAAGGTTACGAGCAGTACTTC. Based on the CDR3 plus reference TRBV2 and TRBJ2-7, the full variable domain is EPEVTQTPSHQVTQMGQEVILRCVPISNHLYFYWYRQILGQKVEFLVSFYNNEISEKSEIFDDQFSVERPDGSNFTLKIRSTKLEDSAMYFCASSERDREGYEQYFGPGTRLTVT.